The 22 T cell receptor beta chains in this list originate from one sample, sequenced in a study of OX40 agonist ivuxolimab in advanced cancers. Sequenced by immunoSEQ multiplex PCR; TCRdb stores in-frame clones only, minus some. The table has about 7,000 clones, over 60% seen once. This sample comprised CD4+ or CD8+ T cells sorted from blood, obtained in a trial of the OX40 agonist ivuxolimab. Every receptor here comes from an adult with an advanced solid tumor such as melanoma, head and neck, liver or kidney cancer.

The J gene is TRBJ2-5, the V gene TRBV9; D remains unclear. Trimming shortened V by 0 bases and J by 5 bases, and 11 bases separated the two germline ends. The CDR3 totals 14 residues. Per the germline V gene, CDR1 is SGDLS and CDR2 is YYNGEE. CDR3 in DNA: TGTGCCAGCAGCGTAGATCCAAGGGTTGAGACCCAGTACTTC. Protein product: CASSVDPRVETQYF.

The rearrangement links TRBV28 to TRBJ2-3; 7 positions match TRBD1. The germline V gene has CDR1 MDHEN and CDR2 SYDVKM. J was trimmed by 0 bases and V by 2 bases; bases with no gene match: 2. The CDR3 is 15 amino acids. The CDR3 spells CASSLDRDSTDTQYF. In DNA, the CDR3 is TGTGCCAGCAGTTTAGACAGGGATAGCACAGATACGCAGTATTTT.

The V gene is TRBV27, the J gene TRBJ2-7, with 8 bases that match TRBD1. V shed 5 bases and J 4 bases; nucleotides not matched to a gene: 10. The CDR3 covers 15 residues. Germline V gene data show CDR1 as MNHEY and CDR2 as SMNVEV (reference sequence). The CDR3 loop reads CASSQTGVGPYEQYF. For the CDR3, the DNA is TGTGCCAGCAGTCAGACAGGGGTGGGGCCTTACGAGCAGTACTTC.

The genes are TRBV29-1 and TRBJ1-2; D not resolved. The CDR3 consists of 11 residues. Germline-derived CDR1 and CDR2 are SQVTM and ANQGSEA. The V end lost 3 bases, the J end lost 7 bases, and 9 bases lay between the germline ends. The CDR3 spells CSVDEVTGYTF. Here the CDR3 DNA reads TGCAGCGTTGATGAGGTGACTGGCTACACCTTC.

The chain is built from TRBV7-9 and TRBJ2-7, with D uncertain. Trimming removed 1 base from V and 5 bases from J, with 18 bases in between. Germline V lookup: CDR1 SEHNR, CDR2 FQNEAQ (reference sequence). This CDR3 is built from 16 residues. The CDR3 sequence: CASSLVSAPTSHEQYF. As DNA, the CDR3 is TGTGCCAGCAGCTTAGTCTCGGCGCCTACATCCCACGAGCAGTACTTC.

The chain uses TRBV4-2 and TRBJ2-3; TRBD2 matches at 10 bases. Germline lookup yields CDR1 LGHNA and CDR2 YNFKEQ. The CDR3 length is 16 residues. The V gene end was trimmed by 0 bases and the J gene end by 1 base; junction bases not matched to a gene: 1. Written as DNA, the CDR3 is TGTGCCAGCAGCCAAGATCTAGCGGGAGGCACAGATACGCAGTATTTT. Translation: CASSQDLAGGTDTQYF.

This clone was observed once. The genes are TRBV2 and TRBJ2-7, with a weak D call TRBD1 (5 bases). In germline, CDR1 is SNHLY, CDR2 FYNNEI. V was pared by 3 bases and J by 4 bases, with 10 bases between. This CDR3 spans 13 amino acids. CDR3 in amino acids: CASSEYTGYEQYF. The CDR3 DNA sequence: TGTGCCAGCAGTGAGTATACAGGTTACGAGCAGTACTTC.

This chain connects TRBV5-1 to TRBJ1-2; D remains ambiguous. Germline V gene data show CDR1 as SGHRS and CDR2 as YFSETQ. The ends were cut back, 0 bases at V and 6 bases at J, with 9 bases in the middle. The CDR3 runs 13 residues. The CDR3 protein is CASSLGVSDGYTF. As DNA, the CDR3 is TGCGCCAGCAGCTTGGGAGTTTCGGATGGCTACACCTTC.

CDR3 region: CASSFTPATNEKLFF. CDR3 DNA: TGTGCCAGCAGCTTTACACCTGCAACTAATGAAAAACTGTTTTTT. The V gene is TRBV5-6, the J gene TRBJ1-4; D remains ambiguous. V shed 2 bases and J shed 0 bases, with 8 bases lying between them. Germline V lookup: CDR1 SGHDT, CDR2 YYEEEE. The CDR3 is made up of 15 amino acids.

The chain links TRBV4-1 to TRBJ2-1; the match to TRBD2 covers 16 bases. Trimming took 6 bases from V and 8 from J; bases not matched to a gene: 7. The CDR3 has 16 amino acids. The germline V gene has CDR1 MGHRA and CDR2 YSYEKL. The CDR3 DNA reads TGCGCCAGCAGGCAACCGGGACTAGCGGGAGGGCATGAGCAGTTCTTC. Encoded protein: CASRQPGLAGGHEQFF.

The chain links TRBV13 to TRBJ2-3; 12 positions agree with TRBD2. Germline-derived CDR1 and CDR2 are PRHDT and FYEKMQ (reference sequence). This CDR3 comprises 15 residues. Germline trimming cut 0 bases from V and 6 bases from J; bases unmatched to any gene: 1. The CDR3 coding sequence is TGTGCCAGCAGCTTAGGACTAGCGGGAGGTGATACGCAGTATTTT. It translates to CASSLGLAGGDTQYF.

This chain links TRBV7-9 with TRBJ2-3; possible D gene TRBD2, 5 bases. The V gene's germline CDR1 is SEHNR and CDR2 FQNEAQ (reference sequence). Trimming stripped 4 bases from V and 6 bases from J, with 11 bases between. CDR3 length: 13 amino acids. CDR3 residues: CASSSNTGDTQYF. The CDR3 region has the DNA TGTGCCAGCAGCTCTAACACGGGGGATACGCAGTATTTT.

By share, this clone ranks as large. This chain links TRBV5-8 with TRBJ2-3, with D possibly matching TRBD1 (6 bases). CDR3 length equals 15 residues. Trimming removed 4 bases at V and 0 bases at J, with 12 bases between. Per the germline V gene, CDR1 is SGHTS and CDR2 is YDEGEE. CDR3 in amino acids: CASSRDTSSTDTQYF. The CDR3 DNA reads TGTGCCAGCAGCCGGGACACCTCGAGCACAGATACGCAGTATTTT.

This chain joins TRBV11-2 and TRBJ2-7, with 8 bases that match TRBD2. Germline loops: CDR1 SGHAT, CDR2 FQNNGV. This CDR3 region has 14 residues. J gave up 2 bases and V 5 bases, and 5 bases lay outside the gene matches. The CDR3 here is CASSPISGAYEQYF. The CDR3 DNA sequence: TGTGCCAGCAGCCCCATTAGCGGGGCCTACGAGCAGTACTTC.

In nucleotides, the CDR3 is TGTGCCAGCAGAGAAGGCCTCGCTGGCTACACCTTC. Translated, it gives CASREGLAGYTF. V usage is TRBV7-3 and J usage is TRBJ1-2; D gene uncertain. Deletions cut 6 bases from V and 7 bases from J, with 12 bases between. Per germline, CDR1 SGHTA and CDR2 FQGTGA. The CDR3 totals 12 residues.

This rearrangement joins TRBV6-6 to TRBJ1-3; D remains unclear. CDR3 length equals 15 residues. The germline V gene encodes CDR1 MNHNY and CDR2 SVGAGI (reference sequence). Trimming left V 0 bases short and J 4 bases short, with 10 bases between. This CDR3 is CASSYSIQGGNTIYF. DNA of the CDR3: TGTGCCAGCAGTTACTCGATTCAAGGCGGAAACACCATATATTTT.

This clone has a handful of counts. This CDR3 fails to terminate in the conserved phenylalanine or tryptophan, so it likely reflects a read error. The limits of the CDR3 on the DNA are not certain, so only TCRdb's listed CDR3 is given. This rearrangement joins TRBV5-4 to TRBJ2-6; the table gives TRBD1 as D, unverified against the DNA. Looked up from germline, CDR1 is SGHNT and CDR2 is YYREEE (reference sequence). From its first to its last residue, the CDR3 has 9 amino acids. This chain's CDR3 is CASSSDRGT.

V and J are TRBV4-1 and TRBJ1-4; D may be TRBD1 (5 bases). Germline loops: CDR1 MGHRA, CDR2 YSYEKL. The CDR3 totals 14 residues. Trimming stripped 8 bases from V and 8 bases from J, with 18 bases between. The CDR3 DNA reads TGCGCCAGCGGTCAGAGGGGTGTTCGAGAAAAACTGTTTTTT. It yields the protein CASGQRGVREKLFF.

The chain links TRBV19 to TRBJ2-1; no reliable D call. Germline V gives CDR1 LNHDA, CDR2 SQIVND (reference sequence). The CDR3 runs to 14 residues. V was trimmed by 10 bases and J by 6 bases, leaving 19 bases between them. Here the CDR3 reads CATKAVGRPNEQFF. CDR3 coding DNA: TGTGCCACTAAGGCAGTGGGCAGGCCCAATGAGCAGTTCTTC. The full variable domain, in which reference TRBV19 and TRBJ2-1 provide the parts outside the CDR3, is DGGITQSPKYLFRKEGQNVTLSCEQNLNHDAMYWYRQDPGQGLRLIYYSQIVNDFQKGDIAEGYSVSREKKESFPLTVTSAQKNPTAFYLCATKAVGRPNEQFFGPGTRLTVL.

V gene TRBV4-2 combines with J gene TRBJ2-5; 8 bases agree with TRBD2. V trimming: 3 bases; J trimming: 4 bases; junction bases outside the gene matches: 4. Looked up from germline, CDR1 is LGHNA and CDR2 is YNFKEQ. The CDR3 runs 14 residues. In nucleotides, the CDR3 is TGTGCCAGCAGCCATAGGCGGGAGGCAGAGACCCAGTACTTC. Encoded protein: CASSHRREAETQYF.

The chain uses TRBV27 and TRBJ1-2; D gene unclear. The CDR3 runs to 13 residues. V was shortened by 5 bases and J by 7 bases, with 14 bases between the two germline ends. Germline V lookup: CDR1 MNHEY, CDR2 SMNVEV (reference sequence). In DNA, the CDR3 is TGTGCCAGCAGTATCGCGTTCGGTGGTGGCTACACCTTC. Translating gives CASSIAFGGGYTF.

The chain's CDR3 is CASSEPEEYSGEQETQYF. CDR3 nucleotides: TGTGCCAGCAGTGAACCGGAGGAATATAGTGGAGAGCAAGAGACCCAGTACTTC. The rearrangement joins TRBV2 to TRBJ2-5; perhaps TRBD2 as D (5 bases). CDR1 is SNHLY, CDR2 FYNNEI, per germline. Trimming took 2 bases from V and 2 from J, leaving 21 bases between them. The length of the CDR3 is 18 residues.